This entry lists 10 T cell receptor beta chains sequenced from one sample in a study of T cells in Graves' hyperthyroidism and ophthalmopathy. Amplified TCR beta CDR3 regions derived from RNA transcripts. During a first-round RT-PCR of the TCR CDR3, the HTBI primer set was used. TCRdb fed the multiplex PCR reads into MiXCR, producing one record per CDR3 protein. The table shows 600,000 or so distinct CDR3 sequences, with around 15% occurring only once. Sequences were obtained from blood. Receptors originate from a woman under 40 with Graves' hyperthyroidism.

The chain uses TRBV2 and TRBJ1-1; 10 bases line up with TRBD1. V lost 6 bases to trimming and J lost 1 base; unmatched junction nucleotides: 11. The CDR3 length is 17 residues. Germline CDR1 reads SNHLY; CDR2 reads FYNNEI. CDR3 region: CASRIETGGSGNTEAFF. In DNA, the CDR3 is TGTGCCAGCAGAATTGAGACAGGGGGCTCAGGGAACACTGAAGCTTTCTTT.

The V gene is TRBV4-1, the J gene TRBJ2-3; TRBD2 matches 11 bases. In germline, CDR1 is MGHRA, CDR2 YSYEKL. Unmatched junction bases numbered 6, after V lost 2 bases and J lost 5 bases. This CDR3 has 16 residues. The CDR3 DNA reads as TGCGCCAGCAGCCAATTACTAGCGGGAGTCGGAGATACGCAGTATTTT. It specifies CASSQLLAGVGDTQYF.

The table lists this clonotype with many counts. The chain uses TRBV28 and TRBJ1-5, with D maybe TRBD1 (5 bases). The CDR3 consists of 15 residues. Germline V gene sequence: CDR1 MDHEN, CDR2 SYDVKM. The V end lost 1 base, the J end lost 3 bases, and 10 bases lay between the germline ends. For the CDR3, the DNA is TGTGCCAGCAGTTTATCCGGGGGGGACAATCAGCCCCAGCATTTT. Amino acid sequence: CASSLSGGDNQPQHF.

This clonotype was found many times. The rearrangement links TRBV28 to TRBJ1-1, with D tentatively TRBD1 (6 bases). V gave up 6 bases and J gave up 0 bases, with 11 bases separating them. CDR3 length: 14 amino acids. Germline CDR1 is MDHEN and CDR2 is SYDVKM. CDR3 loop: CASRKGGVNTEAFF. CDR3 DNA: TGTGCCAGCAGAAAGGGGGGTGTGAACACTGAAGCTTTCTTT.

This clonotype appeared many times. J is TRBJ2-3 and V is TRBV28; D is uncertain. This CDR3 contains 14 residues. The V and J ends lost 4 bases and 7 bases respectively, with 15 bases between them. Germline CDR1 and CDR2: MDHEN and SYDVKM. CDR3 DNA sequence: TGTGCCAGCAGTTCCCAACGGCAAATAAATACGCAGTATTTT. Amino acids: CASSSQRQINTQYF.

This rearrangement joins TRBV7-9 to TRBJ1-2; 7 bases line up with TRBD1. Germline CDR1 reads SEHNR; CDR2 reads FQNEAQ (reference sequence). This CDR3 region has 14 residues. After removal of 3 bases from V and 4 bases from J, the junction contained 5 bases not matched to a gene. This CDR3 reads CASSFPDRSYGYTF. The CDR3 nucleotides are TGTGCCAGCAGCTTCCCGGACAGGTCCTATGGCTACACCTTC.

This clonotype was picked up many times. The chain has TRBV30 and TRBJ2-7; tentatively, D is TRBD2 (5 bases). V was trimmed by 2 bases and J by 0 bases, leaving 8 bases between them. The CDR3 sequence is 13 residues long. Per germline, CDR1 GTSNPN and CDR2 SVGIG (reference sequence). The CDR3 sequence is CAWSIGNSYEQYF. CDR3 DNA: TGTGCCTGGAGTATCGGGAACTCCTACGAGCAGTACTTC.

To note about this clonotype: Sequence at one end of the junction differs from germline and may be a read error. The rearrangement joins TRBV7-9 to TRBJ2-3; weak D call: TRBD2 (6 bases). This CDR3 has 16 residues. Germline-derived CDR1 and CDR2 are SEHNR and FQNEAQ (reference sequence). The CDR3 loop reads CAISFLADGGADTQYF. CDR3 DNA sequence: TGTGCCATCAGCTTTCTTGCGGACGGAGGGGCAGATACGCAGTATTTT.

The chain recombines TRBV27 with TRBJ2-2, with 12 bases lining up with TRBD2. The CDR3 length is 14 residues. CDR1 is MNHEY and CDR2 is SMNVEV in the germline V gene (reference sequence). The V and J ends lost 10 bases and 4 bases, in that order; junction bases with no gene match: 4. The CDR3 protein is CATRTSGATGELFF. CDR3 sequence (DNA): TGTGCCACCAGGACTAGCGGGGCCACCGGGGAGCTGTTTTTT.

The J gene is TRBJ1-1, the V gene TRBV6-1; 7 nucleotides agree with TRBD1. Germline V gene sequence: CDR1 MNHNS, CDR2 SASEGT. V lost 5 bases to trimming and J lost 7 bases; unmatched junction nucleotides: 1. The CDR3 spans 11 residues. CDR3: CASSRDSEAFF. In DNA form, the CDR3 reads TGTGCCAGCAGTCGGGACAGTGAAGCTTTCTTT.